This T cell receptor (beta chain) was profiled in a study of T-cell reconstitution after alpha-beta-depleted transplantation in children listed by TCRdb under 2016. About the investigation overall: Using TCR repertoire profiling, the study followed T-cell immune reconstitution in a quantitative way in children after TCRalphabeta/CD19-depleted allogeneic hematopoietic cell transplantation.

Overall study results and their limits: Hyperexpanded clone frequencies declined over subsequent months; after one year, T-cell counts and TCRbeta diversity were mostly attributed to newly produced T cells. In some patients, the high TCRbeta diversity seen at day 60 was put down to recipient T cells and intrathymic progenitors that had survived conditioning. The apparently early recovery of alphabetaT-cell counts about two months after transplant reportedly depended on only several hundred rapidly expanded clones that came from non-depleted graft cells.

This clonotype was observed at least ten times. Its antigen is currently not known. Base qualities are not recorded, but no much larger clone differs from it by a single base. Spanning cysteine to phenylalanine, the CDR3 consists of 14 amino acids. Kept here is only the CDR3 DNA, which spans 42 bases and is read in frame from base 1. Based on the germline V gene, the CDR1 and CDR2 sequences are SQVTM and ANQGSEA. V loses 8 bases at its end and J loses 5 bases; junction bases beyond the gene matches: 10. The library came from PCR. Instrument on record: Illumina HiSeq 2500. TCR libraries were prepared with molecular barcoding, using unique molecular identifiers to normalize TCRbeta repertoire quantification. The raw public reads went through TCRdb reprocessing: fastp at Q25, MiXCR clone calling, in-frame beta chains kept. Rows with one shared CDR3 protein collapse into an entry with the most common genes and DNA. Within this sample are approximately 150,000 distinct CDR3 sequences, with 8% to 10% of them counted one time only. In total, the top ten clones hold 15% to 20% of the sample.

The treatment or condition label, read with the paper, signifies: allogeneic hematopoietic cell transplantation with graft depleted of TCRalphabeta T cells and CD19 B cells. TCRalphabeta/CD19-depleted allogeneic hematopoietic cell grafts were given to the transplant recipients, all of whom were children. Specimen: PBMCs, mostly from graft donor cells, collected 180 days after TCRalphabeta/CD19-depleted stem cell transplant. The chain uses TRBV29-1 and TRBJ2-1, and 9 junction bases match TRBD1. This receptor was obtained from a female patient aged 2-9 years who had a stem cell transplant for congenital amegakaryocytic thrombocytopenia, so the T cells may come from the graft donor. CDR3 region: CSSTGTGIHNEQFF. Here is the DNA: TGCAGCTCGACCGGGACAGGGATCCACAATGAGCAGTTCTTC.